Each of the 32 T cell receptor beta chains below was sequenced from the same sample in a study of STAT5B mutations in CD4+ large granular lymphocyte leukemia. Data came from immunoSEQ multiplex PCR; TCRdb stores just in-frame clones and leaves some out. Counted here are about 20,000 clones, 70% occurring once; the ten biggest clones make up 25% to 35%. Material: CD4+ T cells from blood buffy coats. These TCRs come from a human donor in good health.

The J gene is TRBJ1-2, the V gene TRBV18; TRBD1 matches 8 bases. V lost 4 bases, J lost 4 bases, and 5 bases stayed unmatched. The CDR3 contains 14 residues. Germline CDR1 and CDR2: KGHSH and LQKENI. CDR3 sequence: CASSLTTGGYGYTF. The CDR3 DNA follows: TGTGCCAGCTCACTTACCACAGGGGGCTATGGCTACACCTTC.

V usage is TRBV19 and J usage is TRBJ1-4; 11 bases match TRBD1. Trimming at V came to 3 bases and at J to 3 bases, leaving 18 bases not matched to a gene. The CDR3 is 21 amino acids. CDR1 is LNHDA and CDR2 is SQIVND in the germline V gene (reference sequence). The CDR3 loop reads CASSIGRSVRTGGSANEKLFF. The DNA of the CDR3 is TGTGCCAGTAGTATCGGTAGGAGTGTAAGGACAGGGGGCTCGGCTAATGAAAAACTGTTTTTT.

The V call is TRBV10-1, the J call TRBJ2-2; D possibly matches TRBD1 or TRBD2 (6 bases each). The CDR3 length is 15 residues. V was shortened by 0 bases and J by 6 bases, with 11 bases between the two germline ends. The V gene's germline CDR1 is WNHNN and CDR2 SYGVQD (reference sequence). The CDR3, as DNA: TGCGCCAGCAGTGAGTCGCTGGGGGGCCCCGGGGAGCTGTTTTTT. This encodes CASSESLGGPGELFF.

This CDR3 reads CAISHEEDTEAFF. The CDR3 region has the DNA TGTGCCATCAGTCACGAGGAGGACACTGAAGCTTTCTTT. The V and J genes are TRBV10-3 and TRBJ1-1; D remains ambiguous. The CDR3 is made up of 13 amino acids. Trimming shortened V by 5 bases and J by 3 bases, and 10 bases separated the two germline ends. Germline V gene data show CDR1 as ENHRY and CDR2 as SYGVKD.

The chain has TRBV28 and TRBJ1-2; D is ambiguous. Deletions cut 5 bases from V and 4 bases from J, with 11 bases between. CDR1 MDHEN and CDR2 SYDVKM come from the germline V gene. The CDR3 spans 13 residues. CDR3 protein: CASSRGFGYGYTF. The CDR3 region has the DNA TGTGCCAGCAGTCGTGGGTTTGGCTATGGCTACACCTTC.

The chain combines TRBV30 with TRBJ1-6, with 7 bases aligning to TRBD1. With 6 bases clipped from V and 7 bases from J, the junction kept 6 bases outside the gene matches. Germline values: CDR1 GTSNPN, CDR2 SVGIG (reference sequence). This CDR3 has 13 amino acids. This CDR3 is CACRWDSNSPLHF. CDR3 DNA sequence: TGTGCCTGTCGCTGGGACAGCAATTCACCCCTCCACTTT. Full variable domain (rest looked up from reference TRBV30 and TRBJ1-6): SQTIHQWPATLVQPVGSPLSLECTVEGTSNPNLYWYRQAAGRGLQLLFYSVGIGQISSEVPQNLSASRPQDRQFILSSKKLLLSDSGFYLCACRWDSNSPLHFGNGTRLTVT.

The rearrangement uses TRBV11-3 and TRBJ2-7, with no clear D. Per the germline V gene, CDR1 is SGHNT and CDR2 is YENEEA. V lost 5 bases, J lost 2 bases, and 13 bases lay in between. This CDR3 is 14 amino acids long. This chain's CDR3 is CASSPPTATYEQYF. As DNA, the CDR3 is TGTGCCAGCAGCCCGCCCACGGCAACCTACGAGCAGTACTTC. The whole variable domain, remainder taken from reference TRBV11-3 and TRBJ2-7, is EAGVVQSPRYKIIEKKQPVAFWCNPISGHNTLYWYLQNLGQGPELLIRYENEEAVDDSQLPKDRFSAERLKGVDSTLKIQPAELGDSAVYLCASSPPTATYEQYFGPGTRLTVT.

The rearrangement joins TRBV4-1 to TRBJ1-5; no clear D. CDR1 is MGHRA and CDR2 is YSYEKL in the germline V gene. The germline V and J ends were trimmed by 0 bases and 1 base, with 10 bases remaining between them. The CDR3 is 16 residues long. CDR3 bases: TGCGCCAGCAGCCAAGACTGGGCCATAAGCAATCAGCCCCAGCATTTT. Encoded protein: CASSQDWAISNQPQHF.

The chain joins TRBV7-8 to TRBJ2-2; 9 bases are a match to TRBD2. This CDR3 comprises 21 residues. Germline loops: CDR1 SGHVS, CDR2 FQNEAQ. With 1 base clipped from V and 4 bases from J, the junction kept 19 bases outside the gene matches. CDR3 residues: CASSLVRIIGTSSKGTGELFF. DNA of the CDR3: TGTGCCAGCAGCTTAGTCCGTATTATTGGGACTAGCTCTAAGGGCACCGGGGAGCTGTTTTTT.

This chain joins TRBV5-4 and TRBJ2-1; 7 bases align to TRBD2. This CDR3 has 16 amino acids. The ends lost 0 bases at V and 7 bases at J; junction bases unmatched: 10. Germline CDR1 and CDR2: SGHNT and YYREEE (reference sequence). The CDR3: CASSLDFGRERNEQFF. CDR3 nucleotide sequence: TGTGCCAGCAGCTTGGACTTTGGGCGGGAGAGGAATGAGCAGTTCTTC.

This sequence joins TRBV7-2 and TRBJ2-1; TRBD2 aligns across 9 bases. Germline V lookup: CDR1 SGHTA, CDR2 FQGNSA. Trimming cost V 4 bases and J 5 bases; bases outside gene matches: 9. The CDR3 consists of 16 residues. The CDR3 sequence: CASSSMGRGGNNEQFF. In DNA form, the CDR3 reads TGTGCCAGCAGCTCCATGGGGCGGGGGGGAAACAATGAGCAGTTCTTC.

V is TRBV6-1 and J is TRBJ2-5; D not certain. The length of the CDR3 is 14 residues. The V end lost 4 bases, the J end lost 5 bases, and 14 bases lay between the germline ends. Germline V gene data show CDR1 as MNHNS and CDR2 as SASEGT. CDR3 amino acids: CASSALSASETQYF. The CDR3 coding sequence is TGTGCCAGCAGTGCCCTCTCGGCCTCGGAGACCCAGTACTTC.

This clone turned up a few times. The chain joins TRBV25-1 to TRBJ2-7, with D unresolved. Looked up from germline, CDR1 is MGHDK and CDR2 is SYGVNS. The CDR3 sequence is 11 residues long. V lost 9 bases and J 2 bases, leaving 8 bases between the germline ends. As DNA, the CDR3 is TGTGCCAGAAGGCAGACCTACGAGCAGTACTTC. Protein sequence: CARRQTYEQYF.

The chain employs TRBV15 and TRBJ2-4; no firm D call. The CDR3 extends over 15 amino acids. Germline assignment: CDR1 LNHNV and CDR2 YYDKDF (reference sequence). V was clipped by 1 base and J by 5 bases, with 12 bases between them. CDR3 DNA: TGTGCCACCAGCAGAGGGCGTGGCAGAGAAAACATTCAGTACTTC. This translates into CATSRGRGRENIQYF.

This chain links TRBV7-3 with TRBJ1-1; D unresolved. The CDR3 contains 13 residues. Germline V gene lookup returns CDR1 SGHTA and CDR2 FQGTGA. Trimming stripped 4 bases from V and 4 bases from J, with 10 bases between. The CDR3 here is CASSSREGTEAFF. As DNA, the CDR3 is TGTGCCAGCAGCTCCCGCGAGGGCACTGAAGCTTTCTTT.

V usage is TRBV28 and J usage is TRBJ1-4; D may be TRBD1 (5 bases). Germline CDR1 is MDHEN and CDR2 is SYDVKM. V lost 3 bases and J 8 bases, leaving 13 bases between the germline ends. The CDR3 totals 14 residues. The CDR3 nucleotides read TGTGCCAGCAGTTTTAAGGGGCGGGGGGAAAAACTGTTTTTT. Amino acid sequence: CASSFKGRGEKLFF.

V usage is TRBV7-3 and J usage is TRBJ2-5; weak D call: TRBD2 (6 bases). With 5 bases removed from V and 5 bases from J, the gap between germline ends came to 21 bases. Germline V gives CDR1 SGHTA, CDR2 FQGTGA. This CDR3 has 16 residues. The CDR3: CASSLHGDLAGETQYF. The CDR3 region has the DNA TGTGCCAGCAGCCTACACGGGGACTTGGCAGGGGAGACCCAGTACTTC.

As DNA, the CDR3 is TGTGCCAGCAGCCCGGGGGGGGTGGCTGGAAACACCATATATTTT. It translates to CASSPGGVAGNTIYF. The J gene is TRBJ1-3, the V gene TRBV2; maybe TRBD1 (5 bases). Germline CDR1 reads SNHLY; CDR2 reads FYNNEI. Trimming stripped 6 bases from V and 2 bases from J, with 14 bases between. The CDR3 loop spans 15 amino acids.

J is TRBJ2-3 and V is TRBV7-2, with 8 bases matching TRBD2. Germline V gene sequence: CDR1 SGHTA, CDR2 FQGNSA. V dropped 1 base and J dropped 1; count of bases not matched to a gene: 4. The CDR3 runs 16 residues. The CDR3 DNA follows: TGTGCCAGCAGCTTAGTGGCGACTAGCGGCACAGATACGCAGTATTTT. Amino acid sequence: CASSLVATSGTDTQYF.

The chain links TRBV16 to TRBJ1-1; the D gene is possibly TRBD1 (5 bases). The germline V gene encodes CDR1 KGHSY and CDR2 FQNENV. The V gene lost 0 bases and the J gene lost 7 bases, with 12 bases spanning the gap. The CDR3 consists of 14 residues. The CDR3 protein is CASSQSSGQLEAFF. CDR3 bases: TGTGCCAGCAGCCAATCGTCGGGGCAGCTTGAAGCTTTCTTT. The full variable domain, rest sourced from reference TRBV16 and TRBJ1-1, is GEEVAQTPKHLVRGEGQKAKLYCAPIKGHSYVFWYQQVLKNEFKFLISFQNENVFDETGMPKERFSAKCLPNSPCSLEIQATKLEDSAVYFCASSQSSGQLEAFFGQGTRLTVV.

The chain employs TRBV7-2 and TRBJ2-1; tentatively, D is TRBD2 (6 bases). The CDR3 has 15 amino acids. Germline V gene data show CDR1 as SGHTA and CDR2 as FQGNSA. With 5 bases removed from V and 0 bases from J, the gap between germline ends came to 11 bases. For the CDR3, the DNA is TGTGCCAGCAGCACGGGGGTTCCCTCCTACAATGAGCAGTTCTTC. Translating gives CASSTGVPSYNEQFF.

This clone came up once. CDR3 in DNA: TGTGCCAGCAGCATACTAGCGACCGGGGAGCTGTTTTTT. Encoded protein: CASSILATGELFF. The genes are TRBV5-5 and TRBJ2-2; 7 bases agree with TRBD2. The germline V gene encodes CDR1 SGHKS and CDR2 YYEKEE (reference sequence). The V gene end was trimmed by 4 bases and the J gene end by 5 bases; junction bases not matched to a gene: 2. CDR3 size: 13 residues.

The chain carries TRBV6-5 and TRBJ1-6; TRBD1 is a possible D gene (6 bases). V was trimmed by 5 bases and J by 8 bases, leaving 16 bases between them. Germline values: CDR1 MNHEY, CDR2 SVGAGI. CDR3 size: 15 residues. CDR3 protein: CASSHTAGEHSPLHF. CDR3 DNA sequence: TGTGCCAGCAGTCATACCGCAGGGGAGCATTCACCCCTCCACTTT.

This clone appeared once. The chain uses TRBV2 and TRBJ2-7; TRBD2 aligns across 10 bases. The germline gives CDR1 SNHLY, CDR2 FYNNEI. Germline trimming cut 8 bases from V and 5 bases from J; bases unmatched to any gene: 9. This CDR3 has 14 amino acids. The CDR3 DNA sequence: TGTGCCAGCGAGTATAGCGGGGGGTCCCACGAGCAGTACTTC. Amino acids: CASEYSGGSHEQYF.

This chain uses TRBV6-5 with TRBJ2-7, with TRBD1 as a possible D gene (6 bases). CDR3 length equals 14 residues. Trimming left V 5 bases short and J 3 bases short, with 14 bases between. The germline gives CDR1 MNHEY, CDR2 SVGAGI. In DNA form, the CDR3 reads TGTGCCAGCAGTCCCCGGGACACCGGCTACGAGCAGTACTTC. Translation gives CASSPRDTGYEQYF.

This clone was detected only once. The chain is built from TRBV14 and TRBJ2-3, with no clear D. The CDR3 contains 12 residues. Germline V CDR1 and CDR2: SGHDN, FVKESK. V was cut by 1 base and J by 7 bases, with 6 bases left in between. The DNA for the CDR3 is TGTGCCAGCAGCCAAGGCTCGTATACGCAGTATTTT. Translation gives CASSQGSYTQYF. Filled out from reference TRBV14 and TRBJ2-3, the complete variable domain reads EAGVTQFPSHSVIEKGQTVTLRCDPISGHDNLYWYRRVMGKEIKFLLHFVKESKQDESGMPNNRFLAERTGGTYSTLKVQPAELEDSGVYFCASSQGSYTQYFGPGTRLTVL.

The chain has TRBV4-1 and TRBJ2-3; 9 bases agree with TRBD1. Trimming cost V 0 bases and J 5 bases; bases outside gene matches: 9. The germline V gene encodes CDR1 MGHRA and CDR2 YSYEKL. CDR3 length: 17 amino acids. The CDR3 is CASSQDVGQGFVDTQYF. CDR3 nucleotides: TGCGCCAGCAGCCAAGATGTCGGACAGGGGTTTGTAGATACGCAGTATTTT.

The V gene is TRBV11-3, the J gene TRBJ2-7; D is unclear. The CDR3 loop spans 13 amino acids. The germline gives CDR1 SGHNT, CDR2 YENEEA. V gave up 6 bases and J gave up 3 bases, with 12 bases separating them. The CDR3 spells CASSSGWGYEQYF. The CDR3 nucleotides are TGTGCCAGCAGTTCAGGATGGGGCTACGAGCAGTACTTC. The entire variable domain, with the rest obtained from reference TRBV11-3 and TRBJ2-7, is as follows: EAGVVQSPRYKIIEKKQPVAFWCNPISGHNTLYWYLQNLGQGPELLIRYENEEAVDDSQLPKDRFSAERLKGVDSTLKIQPAELGDSAVYLCASSSGWGYEQYFGPGTRLTVT.

The genes are TRBV6-1 and TRBJ2-7; D perhaps matches TRBD1 (6 bases). Trimming took 7 bases from V and 4 from J, leaving 14 bases between them. This CDR3 contains 13 residues. In germline, CDR1 is MNHNS, CDR2 SASEGT. The CDR3 bases are TGTGCCAGCACCGGACAGATAACTTACGAGCAGTACTTC. This codes for CASTGQITYEQYF.

V and J are TRBV12-2 and TRBJ1-5; the D call TRBD1 from the table was never checked on the DNA. TRBV12-2 has pseudogene status. The CDR3 extends over 15 amino acids. The CDR3 sequence: CASRLSRGSNQPQHF. In nucleotides, the CDR3 is TGTGCAAGTCGCTTAAGCAGGGGTTCCAATCAGCCCCAGCATTTT.

For the CDR3, the DNA is TGCGCCAGCAGCACACAGGCGACTAATGAAAAACTGTTTTTT. This codes for CASSTQATNEKLFF. The chain employs TRBV5-1 and TRBJ1-4; tentatively, D is TRBD1 (5 bases). This CDR3 spans 14 amino acids. Germline CDR1 and CDR2: SGHRS and YFSETQ. Trimming pared 4 bases from V and 2 bases from J, leaving 9 bases between.

This clone came up a few times. This chain connects TRBV2 to TRBJ1-2, with 7 nucleotides matching TRBD1. The germline CDR1 and CDR2 sequences are SNHLY and FYNNEI. The CDR3 has 15 amino acids. Germline trimming cut 4 bases from V and 5 bases from J; bases unmatched to any gene: 10. Here the CDR3 reads CASSGGPDRAYGYTF. CDR3 DNA sequence: TGTGCCAGCAGTGGGGGACCTGACAGGGCTTATGGCTACACCTTC. The entire variable domain, with the rest obtained from reference TRBV2 and TRBJ1-2, is as follows: EPEVTQTPSHQVTQMGQEVILRCVPISNHLYFYWYRQILGQKVEFLVSFYNNEISEKSEIFDDQFSVERPDGSNFTLKIRSTKLEDSAMYFCASSGGPDRAYGYTFGSGTRLTVV.